The clone carrying this T cell receptor beta chain turned up a few times. Its antigen is currently unknown. The germline V and J ends were trimmed by 7 bases and 0 bases, with 16 bases remaining between them. This CDR3 region has 16 residues. The germline gives CDR1 LNHNV, CDR2 YYDKDF (reference sequence). The data were taken from a study of post-analysis software for immune sequencing data. Study observations and caveats: Included in a set of five TRBV segments more frequent in patients than controls were TRBV5-6, TRBV5-1 and TRBV20-1. Normalized Chao1 diversity was significantly lower in multiple sclerosis patients than in controls.

The TCR beta cDNA libraries carried unique molecular identifiers. TCRdb reprocessed the PCR reads with MiXCR, giving one entry per CDR3 protein. The table records roughly 800,000 distinct CDR3 sequences, about 43% of them present only once. This rearrangement joins TRBV15 to TRBJ2-4; perhaps D is TRBD1 or TRBD2 (7 bases each). The material sequenced was blood. This clonotype was obtained from a girl between 10 and 17 years old with multiple sclerosis. CDR3 amino acids: CATMGGGGLAKNIQYF. The CDR3 DNA reads as TGTGCCACCATGGGAGGGGGCGGTCTAGCCAAAAACATTCAGTACTTC. Full variable domain (rest looked up from reference TRBV15 and TRBJ2-4): DAMVIQNPRYQVTQFGKPVTLSCSQTLNHNVMYWYQQKSSQAPKLLFHYYDKDFNNEADTPDNFQSRRPNTSFCFLDIRSPGLGDTAMYLCATMGGGGLAKNIQYFGAGTRLSVL.